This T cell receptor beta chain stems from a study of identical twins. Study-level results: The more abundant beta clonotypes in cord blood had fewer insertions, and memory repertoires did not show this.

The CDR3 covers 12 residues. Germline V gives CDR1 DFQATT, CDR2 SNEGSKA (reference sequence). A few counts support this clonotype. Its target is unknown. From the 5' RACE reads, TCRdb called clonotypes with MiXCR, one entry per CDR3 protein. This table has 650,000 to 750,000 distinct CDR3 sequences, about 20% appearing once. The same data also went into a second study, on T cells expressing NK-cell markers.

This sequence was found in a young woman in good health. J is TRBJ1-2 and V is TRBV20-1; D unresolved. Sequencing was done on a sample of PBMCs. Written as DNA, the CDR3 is TGCAGCCCACACCGTAGGGACTATGGCTACACCTTC. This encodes CSPHRRDYGYTF.